This T cell receptor beta chain appears in the sequencing data of a study of OX40 agonist ivuxolimab in advanced cancers. Study as a whole: Enrollees could have had prior anti-PD-1, anti-PD-L1 or anti-CTLA-4 therapy, which roughly 40% had received.

Points on this clone: Its matching antigen is unknown.

This CDR3 contains 14 residues. The germline V and J ends were trimmed by 6 bases and 4 bases, with 10 bases remaining between them. The V gene's germline CDR1 is MGHDK and CDR2 SYGVNS. Sequencing used immunoSEQ multiplex PCR; TCRdb keeps in-frame clones, though not all of them. The sample lists about 82,000 clones; around 84% were seen once. The study's findings and limits: Relative to CD4+, CD8+ T cells held more expanded clones on average. The study observed clonal expansion of CD4+ and CD8+ blood T cells by week 6 at 0.1 to 3.0 mg/kg. Relatively little clonal expansion, among the lowest observed, appeared in partial responders at 0.1-3.0 mg/kg.

V and J are TRBV25-1 and TRBJ1-6; a possible D gene is TRBD1 (6 bases). The TCR comes from an adult with an advanced solid tumor such as melanoma, head and neck, liver or kidney cancer. Source: CD4+ or CD8+ T cells sorted from blood, taken in a trial of the OX40 agonist ivuxolimab. The CDR3, as DNA: TGTGCCAGCAGCAGGGACACTTATAATTCACCCCTCCACTTT. This gives the protein CASSRDTYNSPLHF.